The 30 T cell receptor beta chains below come from one sample, sequenced in a study of sequential checkpoint blockade in melanoma. The sample's treatment: randomized to nivolumab then ipilimumab (arm A) or the reverse (arm B). Generated by immunoSEQ multiplex PCR, the TCRdb table keeps only in-frame clones and is missing some. Of approximately 10,000 clones in the sample, around 73% were seen once. The specimen was CD8+ T cells sorted from blood (inferred from file names), collected from a patient given nivolumab and ipilimumab in sequence. These receptors were taken from a human donor with melanoma.

The chain is built from TRBV5-5 and TRBJ2-7; weak D call: TRBD1 (6 bases). This CDR3 has 14 residues. The germline gives CDR1 SGHKS, CDR2 YYEKEE (reference sequence). Trimming shortened V by 4 bases and J by 3 bases, and 14 bases separated the two germline ends. The CDR3 protein is CASSPDSHGYEQYF. The CDR3 nucleotides read TGTGCCAGCAGCCCGGACAGTCACGGCTACGAGCAGTACTTC.

Points on this clone: A read error may produce the germline difference seen at one junction end. The chain employs TRBV27 and TRBJ1-5; D is undetermined. Germline CDR1 is MNHEY and CDR2 is SMNVEV (reference sequence). This CDR3 has 13 amino acids. CDR3 sequence reads: CASSLSFNHPGFF. CDR3 DNA: TGTGCCAGCAGTTTGTCTTTCAATCATCCGGGTTTTTTT.

This rearrangement joins TRBV27 to TRBJ2-7, with a tentative D call TRBD1 (6 bases). V was pared by 7 bases and J by 4 bases, with 20 bases between. Germline V gene data show CDR1 as MNHEY and CDR2 as SMNVEV (reference sequence). This CDR3 is 15 amino acids long. Written as DNA, the CDR3 is TGTGCCAGCATCACCAGGGGACCCCTCAGGTACGAGCAGTACTTC. This codes for CASITRGPLRYEQYF.

This clone was seen a few times. This chain uses TRBV29-1 with TRBJ2-3; 8 bases are a match to TRBD2. The CDR3 is 15 amino acids. Per the germline V gene, CDR1 is SQVTM and CDR2 is ANQGSEA. Unmatched junction bases numbered 9, after V lost 3 bases and J lost 4 bases. The CDR3 is CSVESSSGLPDTQYF. The CDR3 nucleotides read TGCAGCGTTGAGTCTTCTAGCGGGCTCCCAGATACGCAGTATTTT.

The chain uses TRBV13 and TRBJ1-1, with 7 bases fitting TRBD1. The CDR3 is 12 amino acids. The germline CDR1 and CDR2 sequences are PRHDT and FYEKMQ (reference sequence). Trimming removed 8 bases from V and 4 bases from J; junction bases left unmatched: 4. The CDR3 DNA reads as TGTGCCAGCCGACAGGGTTCCACTGAAGCTTTCTTT. The encoded protein is CASRQGSTEAFF.

The V and J genes are TRBV7-6 and TRBJ1-4; maybe TRBD1 (6 bases). V was clipped by 1 base and J by 7 bases, with 19 bases between them. Germline assignment: CDR1 SGHVS and CDR2 FNYEAQ. CDR3 length: 17 amino acids. CDR3 amino acids: CASSLGLGASTGEKLFF. The CDR3 nucleotides are TGTGCCAGCAGCTTAGGGCTGGGGGCGAGTACCGGTGAAAAACTGTTTTTT.

V gene TRBV5-6 combines with J gene TRBJ2-5, with D possibly being TRBD1 (6 bases). The tail of the sequence fits TRBJ2-7 better, so the J call may be wrong. The CDR3 is 15 residues long. Per germline, CDR1 SGHDT and CDR2 YYEEEE. CDR3 protein: CASSLSGDRPYEQYF. CDR3 nucleotide sequence: TGTGCCAGCAGCTTGTCAGGGGATCGACCCTACGAGCAGTACTTC.

The chain carries TRBV7-9 and TRBJ1-1; D unclear. The germline gives CDR1 SEHNR, CDR2 FQNEAQ (reference sequence). V gave up 9 bases and J gave up 0 bases, with 11 bases separating them. The CDR3 extends over 13 amino acids. CDR3: CASMTPMNTEAFF. In DNA form, the CDR3 reads TGTGCCAGTATGACACCGATGAACACTGAAGCTTTCTTT.

The genes are TRBV27 and TRBJ1-5; 11 positions match TRBD1. The CDR3 contains 15 residues. Germline CDR1 and CDR2: MNHEY and SMNVEV (reference sequence). Trimming at V came to 8 bases and at J to 4 bases, leaving 7 bases not matched to a gene. The CDR3 nucleotides are TGTGCCAGCGCCGTCGGACAGGGGGCGAATCAGCCCCAGCATTTT. As protein: CASAVGQGANQPQHF.

In this sample, this clone turned up a few times. V is TRBV15 and J is TRBJ2-5; 9 bases line up with TRBD2. V dropped 3 bases and J dropped 2; count of bases not matched to a gene: 10. The CDR3 loop spans 17 amino acids. Germline V gene data show CDR1 as LNHNV and CDR2 as YYDKDF (reference sequence). CDR3 loop: CATSRGEGLAAQETQYF. The CDR3 nucleotides read TGTGCCACCAGCAGGGGTGAGGGACTAGCAGCTCAAGAGACCCAGTACTTC.

This clone was seen once. The chain uses TRBV9 and TRBJ2-1; 9 bases match TRBD1. Per the germline V gene, CDR1 is SGDLS and CDR2 is YYNGEE. Trimming took 4 bases from V and 9 from J; bases not matched to a gene: 8. The CDR3 is 14 residues long. The CDR3 bases are TGTGCCAGCAGCTACGGACAGGGGCGAGGTGAGCAGTTCTTC. Its protein is CASSYGQGRGEQFF.

This clone has only a few counts. V is TRBV6-6 and J is TRBJ1-2, with TRBD1 identical over 7 bases. The V gene's germline CDR1 is MNHNY and CDR2 SVGAGI (reference sequence). J lost 4 bases, V lost 5 bases, and 4 bases had no gene match. The CDR3 consists of 13 residues. The CDR3 is CASSPGQFYGYTF. For the CDR3, the DNA is TGTGCCAGCAGTCCGGGACAGTTCTATGGCTACACCTTC.

The chain links TRBV7-2 to TRBJ2-7; D is perhaps TRBD1 (5 bases). The CDR3 totals 14 residues. The ends were cut back, 3 bases at V and 0 bases at J, with 9 bases in the middle. In germline, CDR1 is SGHTA, CDR2 FQGNSA. The CDR3 bases are TGTGCCAGCAGCTTTGGCAGGGACTCCTACGAGCAGTACTTC. Protein: CASSFGRDSYEQYF.

The V call is TRBV5-1, the J call TRBJ2-1, with 16 bases lining up with TRBD2. This CDR3 is 21 amino acids long. Trimming at V came to 1 base and at J to 2 bases, leaving 12 bases not matched to a gene. Germline loops: CDR1 SGHRS, CDR2 YFSETQ. The chain's CDR3 is CASSLRQGLAGGVGPYNEQFF. CDR3 DNA sequence: TGCGCCAGCAGCTTGAGGCAGGGACTAGCGGGAGGGGTGGGGCCCTACAATGAGCAGTTCTTC.

This chain connects TRBV6-4 to TRBJ2-2; no reliable D call. The CDR3 is 15 residues long. Deletions cut 4 bases from V and 3 bases from J, with 12 bases between. Germline lookup yields CDR1 MRHNA and CDR2 SNTAGT. CDR3 coding DNA: TGTGCCAGCAGTGTAGGAGAATTCGACACCGGGGAGCTGTTTTTT. It codes for CASSVGEFDTGELFF.

The CDR3 bases are TGTGCCAGCGGGGGGGGAGGGACGGCCGTCTACGAGCAGTACGTC. It yields the protein CASGGGGTAVYEQYV. The chain employs TRBV6-1 and TRBJ2-7, with 7 bases matching TRBD2. Per germline, CDR1 MNHNS and CDR2 SASEGT. The CDR3 is 15 amino acids. The V gene end was trimmed by 8 bases and the J gene end by 3 bases; junction bases not matched to a gene: 13.

The chain recombines TRBV5-1 with TRBJ2-1; TRBD2 matches at 7 bases. Trimming removed 0 bases from V and 4 bases from J; junction bases left unmatched: 4. The CDR3 has 15 residues. Germline CDR1 and CDR2: SGHRS and YFSETQ. CDR3 bases: TGCGCCAGCAGCTTGGTCGGGCGGGGGTACAATGAGCAGTTCTTC. This sequence encodes CASSLVGRGYNEQFF.

This rearrangement joins TRBV6-6 to TRBJ1-1; a weak D match, TRBD1 (5 bases). Germline lookup yields CDR1 MNHNY and CDR2 SVGAGI (reference sequence). CDR3 size: 12 residues. The V end was cut by 8 bases, the J end by 4 bases, with 11 bases between. CDR3 protein: CASWNGGTEAFF. CDR3 coding DNA: TGTGCCAGCTGGAACGGGGGCACTGAAGCTTTCTTT.

This clone was picked up a small number of times. This rearrangement joins TRBV15 to TRBJ2-3; 11 bases match TRBD2. Looked up from germline, CDR1 is LNHNV and CDR2 is YYDKDF (reference sequence). The CDR3 contains 16 residues. Trimming cost V 0 bases and J 6 bases; bases outside gene matches: 5. The CDR3, as DNA: TGTGCCACCAGCAGAGAACTAGCGGGGGTGGAGGATACGCAGTATTTT. Its translation is CATSRELAGVEDTQYF.

V usage is TRBV7-9 and J usage is TRBJ2-7; D perhaps matches TRBD2 (5 bases). This CDR3 comprises 14 residues. V lost 0 bases and J lost 4, with 10 bases in between. Per the germline V gene, CDR1 is SEHNR and CDR2 is FQNEAQ (reference sequence). The CDR3 nucleotides are TGTGCCAGCAGCTTAGCGGAGGATCGGTACGAGCAGTACTTC. Protein: CASSLAEDRYEQYF.

This clone was counted only a few times. The gene calls are TRBV7-9 and TRBJ1-4, with 9 bases matching TRBD1. The V gene end was trimmed by 6 bases and the J gene end by 8 bases; junction bases not matched to a gene: 10. Germline V gene lookup returns CDR1 SEHNR and CDR2 FQNEAQ (reference sequence). The CDR3 runs to 15 residues. In DNA form, the CDR3 reads TGTGCCAGCAGTCCACAGGGGGCGAGAGAGGAAAAACTGTTTTTT. Protein: CASSPQGAREEKLFF.

The V call is TRBV14, the J call TRBJ1-6; 7 nucleotides align to TRBD1. Germline loops: CDR1 SGHDN, CDR2 FVKESK. There are 15 residues in the CDR3. The V gene end was trimmed by 5 bases and the J gene end by 5 bases; junction bases not matched to a gene: 6. The CDR3 coding sequence is TGTGCCAGCAGCGAAAGGGACAGCCATAATTCACCCCTCCACTTT. Protein: CASSERDSHNSPLHF.

The chain combines TRBV13 with TRBJ2-7; D is possibly TRBD2 (5 bases). Between the trimmed V and J ends, which lost 5 bases and 6 bases, there was a span of 14 bases. The CDR3 has 13 amino acids. Germline values: CDR1 PRHDT, CDR2 FYEKMQ (reference sequence). The CDR3 sequence: CASSHMREGEQYF. CDR3 DNA: TGTGCCAGCAGCCATATGAGGGAAGGCGAGCAGTACTTC.

This chain uses TRBV7-9 with TRBJ1-4, with D hard to call. The CDR3 spans 17 residues. Germline V gene sequence: CDR1 SEHNR, CDR2 FQNEAQ (reference sequence). V was shortened by 5 bases and J by 5 bases, with 21 bases between the two germline ends. CDR3 DNA sequence: TGTGCCAGCAGCCACACCCAGAATGGGAGCCGCAATGAAAAACTGTTTTTT. Its protein product is CASSHTQNGSRNEKLFF.

This clone was seen a few times. The rearrangement uses TRBV10-3 and TRBJ1-2; TRBD1 matches 9 bases. J was trimmed by 5 bases and V by 7 bases; bases with no gene match: 14. This CDR3 has 16 residues. The V gene's germline CDR1 is ENHRY and CDR2 SYGVKD. The CDR3 loop reads CAIMGQGQASTYGYTF. DNA of the CDR3: TGTGCCATCATGGGACAGGGTCAGGCCTCAACATATGGCTACACCTTC.

This clone has more than one count but fewer than ten. This chain uses TRBV4-2 with TRBJ1-1; the D is unclear. Germline V gene sequence: CDR1 LGHNA, CDR2 YNFKEQ. V was clipped by 3 bases and J by 8 bases, with 13 bases between them. The CDR3 has 13 residues. The CDR3 DNA reads as TGTGCCAGCAGCCATACGGGTTCTCGGGAAGCTTTCTTT. It encodes CASSHTGSREAFF.

The chain links TRBV7-9 to TRBJ1-5; D call uncertain. V was cut by 3 bases and J by 0 bases, with 9 bases left in between. The CDR3 has 15 amino acids. Germline values: CDR1 SEHNR, CDR2 FQNEAQ (reference sequence). The CDR3 DNA follows: TGTGCCAGCAGCTTGGCCCTTGGTAGCAATCAGCCCCAGCATTTT. Its translation is CASSLALGSNQPQHF.

The chain recombines TRBV7-9 with TRBJ2-7; the D gene is possibly TRBD2 (6 bases). CDR1 is SEHNR, CDR2 FQNEAQ, per germline (reference sequence). The CDR3 is 14 amino acids. The ends were cut back, 6 bases at V and 2 bases at J, with 14 bases in the middle. The CDR3 is CASRGDSAPYEQYF. The CDR3 DNA sequence: TGTGCCAGCAGGGGGGACTCAGCCCCCTACGAGCAGTACTTC.

This clone is a singleton in its sample. The junction shows a germline mismatch at one end, possibly a read error. The V call is TRBV4-1, the J call TRBJ2-7, with 10 bases fitting TRBD2. Germline V gene sequence: CDR1 MGHRA, CDR2 YSYEKL. The CDR3 runs 16 residues. For the CDR3, the DNA is TGTGCCAGCAGCCAAGAGGGAAGCGGGGGGGCGGACGAGCAGTACTTC. It specifies CASSQEGSGGADEQYF.

In its sample, this clone ranks as medium-sized. This chain's CDR3 is CASSFTETNSPLHF. In nucleotides, the CDR3 is TGTGCCAGCAGCTTCACAGAGACGAATTCACCCCTCCACTTT. The J gene is TRBJ1-6, the V gene TRBV7-9, with no clear D. The CDR3 runs 14 residues. The germline V gene has CDR1 SEHNR and CDR2 FQNEAQ (reference sequence). Trimming took off 3 bases at V and 7 bases at J, with 10 bases between the two ends.